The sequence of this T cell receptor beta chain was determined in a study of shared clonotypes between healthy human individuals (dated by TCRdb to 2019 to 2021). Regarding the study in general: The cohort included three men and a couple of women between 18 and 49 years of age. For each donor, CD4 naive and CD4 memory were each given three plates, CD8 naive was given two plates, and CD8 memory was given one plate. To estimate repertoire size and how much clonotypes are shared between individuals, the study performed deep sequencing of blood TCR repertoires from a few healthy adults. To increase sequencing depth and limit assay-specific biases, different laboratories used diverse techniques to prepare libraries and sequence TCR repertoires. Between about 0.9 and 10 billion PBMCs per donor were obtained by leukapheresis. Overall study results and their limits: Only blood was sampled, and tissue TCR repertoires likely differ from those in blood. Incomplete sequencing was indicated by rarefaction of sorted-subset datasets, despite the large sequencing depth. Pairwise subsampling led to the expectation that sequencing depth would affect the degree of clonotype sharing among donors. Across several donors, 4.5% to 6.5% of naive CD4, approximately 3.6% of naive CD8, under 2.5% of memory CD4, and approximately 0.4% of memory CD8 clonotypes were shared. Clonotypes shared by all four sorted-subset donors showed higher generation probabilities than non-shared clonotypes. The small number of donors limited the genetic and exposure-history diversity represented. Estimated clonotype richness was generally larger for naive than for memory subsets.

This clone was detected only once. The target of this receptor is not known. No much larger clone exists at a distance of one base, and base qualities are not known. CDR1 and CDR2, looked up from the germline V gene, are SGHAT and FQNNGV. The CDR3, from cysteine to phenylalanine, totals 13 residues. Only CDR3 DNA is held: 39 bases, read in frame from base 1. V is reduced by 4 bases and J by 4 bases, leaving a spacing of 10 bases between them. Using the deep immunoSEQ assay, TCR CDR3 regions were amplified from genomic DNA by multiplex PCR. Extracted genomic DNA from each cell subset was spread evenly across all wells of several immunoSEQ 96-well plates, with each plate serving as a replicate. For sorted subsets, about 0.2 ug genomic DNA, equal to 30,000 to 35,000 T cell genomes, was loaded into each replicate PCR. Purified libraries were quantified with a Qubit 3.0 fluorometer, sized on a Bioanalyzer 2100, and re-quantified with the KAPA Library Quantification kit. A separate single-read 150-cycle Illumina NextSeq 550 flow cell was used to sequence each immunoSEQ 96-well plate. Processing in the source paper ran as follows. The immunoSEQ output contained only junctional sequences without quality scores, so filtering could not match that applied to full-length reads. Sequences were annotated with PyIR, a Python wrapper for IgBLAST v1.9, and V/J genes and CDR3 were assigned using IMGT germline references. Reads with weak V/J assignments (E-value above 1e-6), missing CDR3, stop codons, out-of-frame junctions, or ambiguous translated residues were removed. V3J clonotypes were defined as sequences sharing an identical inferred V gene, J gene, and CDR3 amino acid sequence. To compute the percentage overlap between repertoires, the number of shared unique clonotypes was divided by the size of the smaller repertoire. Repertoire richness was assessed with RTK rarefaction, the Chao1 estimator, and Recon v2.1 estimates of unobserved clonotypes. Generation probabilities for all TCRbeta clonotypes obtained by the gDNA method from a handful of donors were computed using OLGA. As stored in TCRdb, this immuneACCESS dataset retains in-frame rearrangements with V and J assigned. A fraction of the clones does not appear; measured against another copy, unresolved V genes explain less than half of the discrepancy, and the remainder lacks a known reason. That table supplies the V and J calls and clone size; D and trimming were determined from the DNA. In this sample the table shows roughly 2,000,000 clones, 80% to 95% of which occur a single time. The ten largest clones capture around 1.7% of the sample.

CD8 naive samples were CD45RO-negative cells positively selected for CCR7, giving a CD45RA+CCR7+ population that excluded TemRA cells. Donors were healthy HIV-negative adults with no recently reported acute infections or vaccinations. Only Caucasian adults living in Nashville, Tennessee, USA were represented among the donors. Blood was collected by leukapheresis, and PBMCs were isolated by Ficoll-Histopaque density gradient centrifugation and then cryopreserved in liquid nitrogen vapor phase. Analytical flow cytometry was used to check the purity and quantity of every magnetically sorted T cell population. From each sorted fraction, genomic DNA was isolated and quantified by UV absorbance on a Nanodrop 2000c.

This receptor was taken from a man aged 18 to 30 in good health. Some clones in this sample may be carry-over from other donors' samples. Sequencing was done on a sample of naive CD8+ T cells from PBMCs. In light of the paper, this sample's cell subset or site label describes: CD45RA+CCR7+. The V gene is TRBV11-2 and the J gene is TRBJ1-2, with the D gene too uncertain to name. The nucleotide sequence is TGTGCCAGCAGCTCCGGAGGCCTCTATGGCTACACCTTC. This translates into CASSSGGLYGYTF.